These 6 T cell receptor beta chains share one sample of origin, sequenced in a study of T-cell memory formation after mild COVID-19. One entry per CDR3 protein, called by TCRdb with MiXCR from the 5' RACE reads. The sample includes about 390,000 distinct CDR3 sequences, approximately 15% of them seen just once. The sequencing input was PBMCs or a T cell subset sorted from them (not recorded which). These receptors all stem from a man aged 18 to 35 who had mild COVID-19 (a few samples of this study predate the infection). Cell type and time point are not known.

This clonotype has just a few counts. The chain uses TRBV10-3 and TRBJ1-2; 7 bases map to TRBD1. V trimming: 7 bases; J trimming: 6 bases; junction bases outside the gene matches: 11. Germline loops: CDR1 ENHRY, CDR2 SYGVKD. The CDR3 loop spans 14 amino acids. CDR3 loop: CAITPTGVDDGYTF. The CDR3 nucleotides read TGTGCCATCACCCCAACAGGGGTTGATGATGGCTACACCTTC.

Only a few counts were recorded for this clonotype. V and J are TRBV4-1 and TRBJ1-5; 9 bases are a match to TRBD1. Germline V gives CDR1 MGHRA, CDR2 YSYEKL. J lost 7 bases, V lost 0 bases, and 7 bases had no gene match. This CDR3 contains 16 residues. The CDR3 DNA is TGCGCCAGCAGCCAAGATAGAGGACAGGGGAGCCAGCCCCAGCATTTT. Translation: CASSQDRGQGSQPQHF.

The rearrangement joins TRBV6-2 or TRBV6-3 to TRBJ2-7; perhaps TRBD1 as D (5 bases). Trimming shortened V by 0 bases and J by 5 bases, and 11 bases separated the two germline ends. This CDR3 is 14 amino acids long. In germline, CDR1 is MNHEY, CDR2 SVGEGT. CDR3 nucleotides: TGTGCCAGCAGTTACTCCGGCAGGGCACACGAGCAGTACGTC. This gives the protein CASSYSGRAHEQYV.

The rearrangement joins TRBV6-2 or TRBV6-3 to TRBJ1-5; no definite D call. CDR1 is MNHEY, CDR2 SVGEGT, per germline. CDR3 length: 14 residues. The V and J ends lost 7 bases and 0 bases respectively, with 10 bases between them. Here the CDR3 DNA reads TGTGCCAGCACAACAGCAAATAGCAATCAGCCCCAGCATTTT. Translating gives CASTTANSNQPQHF.

This clonotype was detected many times. J is TRBJ2-7 and V is TRBV7-2; 7 nucleotides align to TRBD2. In germline, CDR1 is SGHTA, CDR2 FQGNSA. The CDR3 totals 13 residues. J gave up 3 bases and V 6 bases, and 5 bases lay outside the gene matches. The CDR3, as DNA: TGTGCCAGCAGGGGAGGGGACGGCTACGAGCAGTACTTC. Residues: CASRGGDGYEQYF.

The V and J genes are TRBV11-2 and TRBJ2-7; a possible D gene is TRBD2 (5 bases). The germline V and J ends were trimmed by 4 bases and 0 bases, with 10 bases remaining between them. Germline CDR1 and CDR2: SGHAT and FQNNGV. The CDR3 totals 14 residues. CDR3 sequence (DNA): TGTGCCAGCAGCTGGATGAGGGACTCCTACGAGCAGTACTTC. It yields the protein CASSWMRDSYEQYF.